The present T cell receptor beta chain was sequenced within a study of blood T cell repertoires in COVID-19. About the research overall: Italy, Spain and the United States were the sources of the convalescent and acute COVID-19 samples.

This clone was detected only a few times. Trimming stripped 3 bases from V and 6 bases from J, with 14 bases between. This CDR3 region has 13 residues. CDR1 and CDR2 (germline): DFQATT, SNEGSKA (reference sequence). Self-reported history from a screening survey and questionnaire set each donor's cohort. Here immunoSEQ multiplex PCR was the method, and the copy in TCRdb shows in-frame clones only, minus some. The sample gives roughly 160,000 clones, roughly 80% of which show up once; approximately 5.1% is in the top ten. The specimen sequenced was PBMCs or T cells enriched from blood (not recorded which). V and J are TRBV20-1 and TRBJ1-1; D is perhaps TRBD1 (6 bases). The TCR sequence derives from a woman between 40 and 55 years old with acute COVID-19. This chain's CDR3 is CSASYRADSEAFF. The CDR3 bases are TGCAGTGCTAGTTACAGGGCGGATTCTGAAGCTTTCTTT.